Below, 22 T cell receptor beta chains from the same sample are listed, as sequenced in a study of shared clonotypes between healthy human individuals. Terminally differentiated effector memory CD45RA+ cells were excluded by CCR7 positive selection of CD45RO-negative cells. Here immunoSEQ multiplex PCR was the method, and the copy in TCRdb shows in-frame clones only, minus some. The sample contains around 1.9 million clones, roughly 95% of which appear only once. Source material: naive CD8+ T cells from PBMCs. These receptors all stem from a man aged 18 to 29 in good health. Some clones in this sample may be carry-over from other donors' samples.

The genes are TRBV10-2 and TRBJ2-3, with TRBD1 matching 9 bases. With 6 bases clipped from V and 3 bases from J, the junction kept 7 bases outside the gene matches. The CDR3 is 15 residues long. The germline gives CDR1 WSHSY, CDR2 SAAADI. The CDR3 region has the DNA TGCGCCAGCAGCACCGGGACAGGGAGGACAGATACGCAGTATTTT. This translates into CASSTGTGRTDTQYF.

Notes on this clone: Other DNA sequences in this sample translate to the same CDR3. The chain has TRBV27 and TRBJ1-2; D uncertain. The CDR3 extends over 12 amino acids. The germline V gene encodes CDR1 MNHEY and CDR2 SMNVEV (reference sequence). With 6 bases removed from V and 2 bases from J, the gap between germline ends came to 7 bases. The CDR3 nucleotides read TGTGCCAGCAGAACGGGGAACTATGGCTACACCTTC. It codes for CASRTGNYGYTF.

The rearrangement joins TRBV7-9 to TRBJ1-3; D remains unclear. This CDR3 region has 13 residues. Between the trimmed V and J ends, which lost 5 bases and 5 bases, there was a span of 10 bases. Germline V gene sequence: CDR1 SEHNR, CDR2 FQNEAQ (reference sequence). CDR3 nucleotides: TGTGCCAGCAGCAAGGACCCGAGAAACACCATATATTTT. Translation gives CASSKDPRNTIYF.

Details on this clone: Other DNA sequences in this sample translate to the same CDR3. Written as DNA, the CDR3 is TGTGCCAGCAGTTGGGACACCGGGGAGCTGTTTTTT. Protein product: CASSWDTGELFF. This chain links TRBV28 with TRBJ2-2; D is uncertain. Trimming pared 4 bases from V and 3 bases from J, leaving 3 bases between. CDR3 length: 12 amino acids. The germline gives CDR1 MDHEN, CDR2 SYDVKM.

The V call is TRBV5-4, the J call TRBJ2-2, with D unclear. Germline V gene lookup returns CDR1 SGHNT and CDR2 YYREEE (reference sequence). The CDR3 spans 14 residues. Trimming left V 4 bases short and J 4 bases short, with 11 bases between. This CDR3 is CASSLTSPTGELFF. The DNA for the CDR3 is TGTGCCAGCAGCCTGACCTCCCCCACCGGGGAGCTGTTTTTT.

V usage is TRBV19 and J usage is TRBJ1-1; 8 bases map to TRBD1. Germline trimming cut 5 bases from V and 1 base from J; bases unmatched to any gene: 3. CDR3 length equals 14 residues. Germline V lookup: CDR1 LNHDA, CDR2 SQIVND (reference sequence). The CDR3 region is CASSDRGRNTEAFF. In DNA form, the CDR3 reads TGTGCCAGTAGTGACAGGGGTCGGAACACTGAAGCTTTCTTT.

This clone appeared a single time. The chain joins TRBV2 to TRBJ2-1, with D maybe TRBD1 (6 bases). Germline lookup yields CDR1 SNHLY and CDR2 FYNNEI. CDR3 length equals 12 residues. Trimming cost V 8 bases and J 10 bases, with 15 bases left between them. The CDR3 protein is CASPSGVGEQFF. The CDR3 DNA follows: TGTGCCAGCCCATCAGGGGTTGGGGAGCAGTTCTTC.

This chain links TRBV25-1 with TRBJ2-7; the match to TRBD2 covers 7 bases. The germline gives CDR1 MGHDK, CDR2 SYGVNS. CDR3 length: 13 residues. The CDR3 region has the DNA TGTGCGGTCGATGAGGGAGGGCCGGGGGAGCAGTACTTC. Residues: CAVDEGGPGEQYF.

Only one count was recorded for this clone. V and J are TRBV5-1 and TRBJ1-2, with D possibly being TRBD1 (5 bases). There are 14 residues in the CDR3. V lost 4 bases and J lost 0, with 10 bases in between. Germline CDR1 SGHRS, CDR2 YFSETQ. This chain's CDR3 is CASSADISNYGYTF. The CDR3 DNA sequence: TGCGCCAGCAGCGCGGACATTTCTAACTATGGCTACACCTTC.

J is TRBJ2-7 and V is TRBV6-5; 9 bases are a match to TRBD2. Germline CDR1 MNHEY, CDR2 SVGAGI. Unmatched junction bases numbered 4, after V lost 2 bases and J lost 5 bases. The CDR3 runs 14 residues. The CDR3 region is CASSYGLAGNEQYF. The CDR3 nucleotides read TGTGCCAGCAGTTACGGGCTAGCGGGAAACGAGCAGTACTTC.

This clone was counted a single time. This chain links TRBV9 with TRBJ1-5; 9 bases line up with TRBD1. The CDR3 contains 17 residues. The V gene's germline CDR1 is SGDLS and CDR2 YYNGEE. Germline trimming cut 3 bases from V and 0 bases from J; bases unmatched to any gene: 7. CDR3 nucleotides: TGTGCCAGCAGCGAGGGACAGGGTACCTATAGCAATCAGCCCCAGCATTTT. Protein: CASSEGQGTYSNQPQHF.

This clone was counted once. The chain uses TRBV9 and TRBJ2-3; tentatively, D is TRBD2 (6 bases). Trimming took off 7 bases at V and 2 bases at J, with 23 bases between the two ends. Germline V gene sequence: CDR1 SGDLS, CDR2 YYNGEE. The CDR3 runs 17 residues. CDR3 sequence reads: CASGGRVDAANTDTQYF. CDR3 DNA sequence: TGTGCCAGCGGGGGGAGAGTGGACGCCGCGAACACAGATACGCAGTATTTT.

The V gene is TRBV28, the J gene TRBJ1-2; D perhaps matches TRBD1 (5 bases). Trimming removed 5 bases at V and 8 bases at J, with 21 bases between. The CDR3 runs to 15 residues. The germline CDR1 and CDR2 sequences are MDHEN and SYDVKM. CDR3: CASSPLGGTHGGYTF. CDR3 bases: TGTGCCAGCAGTCCTCTGGGTGGGACCCATGGGGGCTACACCTTC.

The V gene is TRBV10-3, the J gene TRBJ2-1, with TRBD2 matching over 14 bases. This CDR3 comprises 18 residues. Germline-derived CDR1 and CDR2 are ENHRY and SYGVKD. Trimming took 3 bases from V and 4 from J; bases not matched to a gene: 8. The CDR3 nucleotides read TGTGCCATCAGTGAATTAGGGACTAGCGGGAGCCGTTACAATGAGCAGTTCTTC. This translates into CAISELGTSGSRYNEQFF.

V and J are TRBV14 and TRBJ2-2; D possibly matches TRBD1 or TRBD2 (6 bases each). Germline CDR1 and CDR2: SGHDN and FVKESK. The CDR3 spans 16 residues. V was cut by 0 bases and J by 6 bases, with 14 bases left in between. This CDR3 reads CASSQDGGLGPGELFF. The CDR3 DNA is TGTGCCAGCAGCCAAGATGGGGGGCTAGGCCCCGGGGAGCTGTTTTTT.

This sequence joins TRBV4-3 and TRBJ2-7; perhaps TRBD1 as D (7 bases). The ends were cut back, 5 bases at V and 2 bases at J, with 13 bases in the middle. Germline assignment: CDR1 LGHNA and CDR2 YSLEER. This CDR3 region has 14 residues. CDR3 loop: CASSWRDRPYEQYF. DNA for the CDR3: TGCGCCAGCAGCTGGCGGGACAGACCCTACGAGCAGTACTTC.

J is TRBJ1-3 and V is TRBV6-5; D is unresolved. V lost 0 bases and J lost 8, with 11 bases in between. The CDR3 is 14 residues long. Germline V gene sequence: CDR1 MNHEY, CDR2 SVGAGI. The CDR3 DNA reads as TGTGCCAGCAGTTACTCTAGTGAGGGCGACACCATATATTTT. Protein: CASSYSSEGDTIYF.

The chain uses TRBV6-1 and TRBJ2-3; no clear D gene. The CDR3 has 12 residues. Per the germline V gene, CDR1 is MNHNS and CDR2 is SASEGT. V shed 6 bases and J shed 2 bases, with 6 bases lying between them. CDR3 DNA sequence: TGTGCCAGCAGAGAATACACAGATACGCAGTATTTT. It codes for CASREYTDTQYF.

The V and J genes are TRBV2 and TRBJ1-4, with TRBD1 as a possible D gene (5 bases). CDR3 length: 18 amino acids. With 4 bases removed from V and 3 bases from J, the gap between germline ends came to 21 bases. Per the germline V gene, CDR1 is SNHLY and CDR2 is FYNNEI. The CDR3: CASSVRDSYQSANEKLFF. CDR3 DNA sequence: TGTGCCAGCAGTGTTCGGGACTCCTATCAGTCTGCTAATGAAAAACTGTTTTTT.

The rearrangement links TRBV9 to TRBJ2-1; TRBD2 might be the D (6 bases). Deletions cut 0 bases from V and 3 bases from J, with 10 bases between. Germline CDR1 and CDR2: SGDLS and YYNGEE. The CDR3 runs to 15 residues. The CDR3 bases are TGTGCCAGCAGCGTAGGTACTAGCCTCTACAATGAGCAGTTCTTC. Translating gives CASSVGTSLYNEQFF.

The gene calls are TRBV4-1 and TRBJ2-1, with TRBD2 matching 7 bases. Germline V gives CDR1 MGHRA, CDR2 YSYEKL. The V segment lost 0 bases and the J segment 5 bases; nucleotides outside the gene matches: 7. The CDR3 is 16 amino acids. CDR3 coding DNA: TGCGCCAGCAGCCAAGATAGGCGGGAGAACCACAATGAGCAGTTCTTC. Amino acid sequence: CASSQDRRENHNEQFF.

The chain joins TRBV27 to TRBJ1-2; a possible D gene is TRBD1 (5 bases). In germline, CDR1 is MNHEY, CDR2 SMNVEV (reference sequence). CDR3 length: 14 residues. V shed 0 bases and J shed 7 bases, with 12 bases lying between them. The CDR3 loop reads CASSLSWGGSGYTF. CDR3 bases: TGTGCCAGCAGTTTATCGTGGGGGGGGAGTGGCTACACCTTC.